Each of the 20 T cell receptor beta chains below was sequenced from the same sample in a study of cytomegalovirus exposure and HLA in healthy donors. In the PCR, 60 Vbeta and 13 Jbeta primers were used. This table comes from immunoSEQ multiplex PCR, and its TCRdb copy is limited to in-frame clones, with some not included. The sample has around 140,000 clones, around 80% seen once. The sample taken for sequencing was PBMCs. Receptors were obtained from a woman aged 55-70 years in good health and CMV-seropositive.

The J gene is TRBJ2-3, the V gene TRBV27, with TRBD2 matching 8 bases. The ends lost 6 bases at V and 3 bases at J; junction bases unmatched: 2. This CDR3 spans 13 amino acids. Per the germline V gene, CDR1 is MNHEY and CDR2 is SMNVEV (reference sequence). The CDR3 DNA sequence: TGTGCCAGCAGGTCTAGCGGGACAGATACGCAGTATTTT. This codes for CASRSSGTDTQYF.

The gene calls are TRBV4-2 and TRBJ1-1; the D gene is possibly TRBD1 (6 bases). The germline gives CDR1 LGHNA, CDR2 YNFKEQ. V was pared by 1 base and J by 6 bases, with 15 bases between. The CDR3 has 15 residues. The DNA for the CDR3 is TGTGCCAGCAGCCAAGGGGGGCGTTTTGGGCCTGAAGCTTTCTTT. Its protein is CASSQGGRFGPEAFF.

This rearrangement joins TRBV6-5 to TRBJ2-4, with 9 nucleotides matching TRBD2. In germline, CDR1 is MNHEY, CDR2 SVGAGI. The V segment lost 5 bases and the J segment 9 bases; nucleotides outside the gene matches: 8. This CDR3 contains 14 residues. The CDR3 bases are TGTGCCAGCAGTCCTAGCGGGACCCAAGGCATTCAGTACTTC. Its translation is CASSPSGTQGIQYF.

The CDR3 loop reads CASHLFGGTGELFF. The CDR3 bases are TGTGCCAGTCACCTCTTCGGGGGGACCGGGGAGCTGTTTTTT. The V and J genes are TRBV27 and TRBJ2-2, with 7 bases lining up with TRBD2. The germline V gene has CDR1 MNHEY and CDR2 SMNVEV (reference sequence). The ends lost 9 bases at V and 5 bases at J; junction bases unmatched: 9. The CDR3 runs 14 residues.

This chain links TRBV29-1 with TRBJ2-2, with D maybe TRBD2 (7 bases). Per germline, CDR1 SQVTM and CDR2 ANQGSEA. This CDR3 contains 16 residues. Trimming removed 4 bases at V and 4 bases at J, with 19 bases between. CDR3 nucleotides: TGCAGCGTTGTCAAGAAAGGGGGGGATATCACCGGGGAGCTGTTTTTT. It encodes CSVVKKGGDITGELFF.

The CDR3 is CASSFTGPNTGELFF. Here the CDR3 DNA reads TGCGCCAGCAGCTTTACAGGGCCGAACACCGGGGAGCTGTTTTTT. This chain uses TRBV5-1 with TRBJ2-2; D perhaps matches TRBD1 (6 bases). CDR1 SGHRS and CDR2 YFSETQ come from the germline V gene. There are 15 residues in the CDR3. Trimming stripped 2 bases from V and 0 bases from J, with 8 bases between. Looking up the rest from reference TRBV5-1 and TRBJ2-2 gives the full variable domain: KAGVTQTPRYLIKTRGQQVTLSCSPISGHRSVSWYQQTPGQGLQFLFEYFSETQRNKGNFPGRFSGRQFSNSRSEMNVSTLELGDSALYLCASSFTGPNTGELFFGEGSRLTVL.

This clone showed up just a few times. The chain carries TRBV7-9 and TRBJ2-5; the match to TRBD1 covers 7 bases. Germline trimming cut 5 bases from V and 5 bases from J; bases unmatched to any gene: 5. This CDR3 spans 13 amino acids. Germline V CDR1 and CDR2: SEHNR, FQNEAQ (reference sequence). The DNA of the CDR3 is TGTGCCAGCAGCCTACAGGGGTATGAGACCCAGTACTTC. Amino acid sequence: CASSLQGYETQYF.

This clone was observed a single time. The V gene is TRBV29-1, the J gene TRBJ2-2, with D perhaps matching TRBD1 (7 bases). Trimming stripped 5 bases from V and 5 bases from J, with 18 bases between. The CDR3 is made up of 15 amino acids. Germline V CDR1 and CDR2: SQVTM, ANQGSEA. The CDR3, as DNA: TGCAGCGTTCAGGGGGGCTCACAGGGAACCGGGGAGCTGTTTTTT. It translates to CSVQGGSQGTGELFF.

The rearrangement joins TRBV10-3 to TRBJ2-3; TRBD2 aligns across 13 bases. After removal of 5 bases from V and 3 bases from J, the junction contained 17 bases not matched to a gene. Germline CDR1 reads ENHRY; CDR2 reads SYGVKD. The CDR3 runs to 20 residues. In nucleotides, the CDR3 is TGTGCCATCAGTCGACCCCGGGGACTAGCGGGACCCCTTACTACAGATACGCAGTATTTT. This gives the protein CAISRPRGLAGPLTTDTQYF.

The chain has TRBV28 and TRBJ1-2, with 8 bases that match TRBD1. Trimming took 3 bases from V and 8 from J; bases not matched to a gene: 5. This CDR3 has 13 amino acids. CDR1 is MDHEN and CDR2 is SYDVKM in the germline V gene. CDR3 nucleotide sequence: TGTGCCAGCAGTTTGCACAGGGGGAACGGCTACACCTTC. It is translated as CASSLHRGNGYTF.

The chain joins TRBV19 to TRBJ2-7; 8 nucleotides line up with TRBD1. J was trimmed by 9 bases and V by 4 bases; bases with no gene match: 11. The CDR3 sequence is 14 residues long. Germline V gene data show CDR1 as LNHDA and CDR2 as SQIVND (reference sequence). The CDR3 bases are TGTGCCAGTAGTACCGGGACAGGAGTACCGGGGCAGTACTTC. This translates into CASSTGTGVPGQYF.

The chain is built from TRBV9 and TRBJ1-2; possible D gene TRBD1, 5 bases. CDR1 and CDR2 from the germline V gene are SGDLS and YYNGEE. V gave up 0 bases and J gave up 7 bases, with 13 bases separating them. This CDR3 comprises 14 residues. The CDR3 loop reads CASSVGRVGGGYTF. In nucleotides, the CDR3 is TGTGCCAGCAGCGTAGGACGGGTCGGGGGTGGCTACACCTTC. The full variable domain, with the rest looked up from reference TRBV9 and TRBJ1-2, is DSGVTQTPKHLITATGQRVTLRCSPRSGDLSVYWYQQSLDQGLQFLIQYYNGEERAKGNILERFSAQQFPDLHSELNLSSLELGDSALYFCASSVGRVGGGYTFGSGTRLTVV.

The V gene is TRBV4-1, the J gene TRBJ1-5, with D tentatively TRBD1 (6 bases). Germline lookup yields CDR1 MGHRA and CDR2 YSYEKL. The CDR3 is 15 amino acids. Trimming shortened V by 1 base and J by 6 bases, and 13 bases separated the two germline ends. The CDR3 here is CASSQVTGGGQPQHF. In DNA, the CDR3 is TGCGCCAGCAGCCAAGTGACAGGTGGGGGTCAGCCCCAGCATTTT.

The rearrangement links TRBV4-1 to TRBJ2-7; tentatively, D is TRBD1 (6 bases). Germline-derived CDR1 and CDR2 are MGHRA and YSYEKL. V was cut by 4 bases and J by 6 bases, with 22 bases left in between. The CDR3 has 16 amino acids. In DNA form, the CDR3 reads TGCGCCAGCAGCCTAGCCGGGACATCCCCCCATTTCGAGCAGTACTTC. This codes for CASSLAGTSPHFEQYF.

The table lists this clone with a few counts. The chain employs TRBV27 and TRBJ1-2; 9 bases line up with TRBD1. The V gene's germline CDR1 is MNHEY and CDR2 SMNVEV (reference sequence). This CDR3 has 14 residues. The V segment lost 4 bases and the J segment 8 bases; nucleotides outside the gene matches: 8. CDR3 bases: TGTGCCAGCAGTTCCATGGGACAGGGAAAAGGCTACACCTTC. It is translated as CASSSMGQGKGYTF.

The V gene is TRBV5-4, the J gene TRBJ2-3; no definite D call. Germline CDR1 reads SGHNT; CDR2 reads YYREEE (reference sequence). V was trimmed by 10 bases and J by 0 bases, leaving 24 bases between them. The CDR3 contains 17 residues. DNA of the CDR3: TGTGCCTCCAGCGCTGGCTTTGGCGCCTCTAGCACAGATACGCAGTATTTT. Protein product: CASSAGFGASSTDTQYF.

This clone was detected once. The CDR3 sequence: CASRQGTSYEQYF. Written as DNA, the CDR3 is TGTGCCAGTAGACAGGGGACCTCCTACGAGCAGTACTTC. This chain uses TRBV19 with TRBJ2-7; TRBD1 matches 7 bases. The CDR3 length is 13 residues. The trim removed 6 bases at V and 0 bases at J, leaving 2 bases unmatched. Germline V gene lookup returns CDR1 LNHDA and CDR2 SQIVND (reference sequence).

The rearrangement links TRBV4-3 to TRBJ1-4; D remains unclear. This CDR3 has 13 residues. V gave up 4 bases and J gave up 7 bases, with 10 bases separating them. Germline values: CDR1 LGHNA, CDR2 YSLEER. The CDR3 nucleotides read TGCGCCAGCAGCCGAGAGGCGGGTGAAAAACTGTTTTTT. Amino acids: CASSREAGEKLFF.

The rearrangement uses TRBV28 and TRBJ2-7, with a weak D call TRBD2 (7 bases). The V gene's germline CDR1 is MDHEN and CDR2 SYDVKM. Trimming stripped 8 bases from V and 6 bases from J, with 20 bases between. The CDR3 is 14 amino acids. This chain's CDR3 is CASSSPAGAGEQYF. The CDR3 DNA reads TGTGCCAGCTCTTCGCCGGCGGGGGCAGGCGAGCAGTACTTC.

CDR3 loop: CSVGRRSANEKLFF. CDR3 DNA: TGCAGCGTTGGACGGCGGAGTGCTAATGAAAAACTGTTTTTT. V and J are TRBV29-1 and TRBJ1-4, with D uncertain. Germline CDR1 SQVTM, CDR2 ANQGSEA. V shed 4 bases and J shed 3 bases, with 12 bases lying between them. There are 14 residues in the CDR3.